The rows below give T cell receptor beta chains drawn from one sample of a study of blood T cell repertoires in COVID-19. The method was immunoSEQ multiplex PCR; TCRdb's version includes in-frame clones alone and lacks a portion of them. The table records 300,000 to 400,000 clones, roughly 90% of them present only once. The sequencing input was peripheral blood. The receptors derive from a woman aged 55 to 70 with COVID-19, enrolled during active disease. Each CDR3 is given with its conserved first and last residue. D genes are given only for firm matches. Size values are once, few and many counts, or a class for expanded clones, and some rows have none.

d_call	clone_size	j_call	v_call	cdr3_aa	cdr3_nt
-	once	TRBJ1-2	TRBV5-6	CASSLAWTYNYGYTF	TGTGCCAGCAGCTTGGCCTGGACTTATAACTATGGCTACACCTTC
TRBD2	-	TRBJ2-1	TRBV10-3	CAISDPSGGKGNEQFF	TGTGCCATCAGTGACCCCAGCGGGGGAAAAGGGAATGAGCAGTTCTTC
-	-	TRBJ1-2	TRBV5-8	CASSFDSRYGYTF	TGTGCCAGCAGCTTCGACTCACGCTATGGCTACACCTTC
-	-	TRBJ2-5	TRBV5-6	CASSLAGGTVPITKETQYF	TGTGCCAGCAGCTTGGCCGGAGGGACAGTCCCAATAACAAAAGAGACCCAGTACTTC
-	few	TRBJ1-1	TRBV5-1	CASSLYAVAEAFF	TGCGCCAGCAGCTTGTATGCGGTCGCTGAAGCTTTCTTT
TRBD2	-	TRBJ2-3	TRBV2	CASGSGGGTDTQYF	TGTGCCAGCGGTTCCGGCGGGGGAACAGATACGCAGTATTTT
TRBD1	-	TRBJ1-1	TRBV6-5	CASSSNWGQGAEAFF	TGTGCCAGCAGTTCCAACTGGGGACAGGGGGCTGAAGCTTTCTTT
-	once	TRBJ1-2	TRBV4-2	CASSQDQGNHGYTF	TGTGCCAGCAGCCAAGATCAGGGCAACCATGGCTACACCTTC
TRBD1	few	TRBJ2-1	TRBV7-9	CASRPTGESYNEQFF	TGTGCCAGCAGACCGACAGGGGAGTCCTACAATGAGCAGTTCTTC
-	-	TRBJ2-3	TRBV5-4	CASSLLTNTQYF	TGTGCCAGCAGCTTGCTGACTAATACGCAGTATTTT
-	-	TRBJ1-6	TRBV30	CAWSVRVSNSPLHF	TGTGCCTGGAGTGTACGGGTGTCAAATTCACCCCTCCACTTT
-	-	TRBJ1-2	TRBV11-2	CASSLDGGGYGYTF	TGTGCCAGCAGCTTAGACGGGGGGGGCTATGGCTACACCTTC
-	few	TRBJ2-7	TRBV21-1	CASRLLPDRAFYEQYF	TGTGCCAGCAGACTCCTCCCGGACAGGGCTTTCTACGAGCAGTACTTC
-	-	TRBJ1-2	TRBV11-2	CASSLGRINYGYTF	TGTGCCAGCAGCTTAGGGAGGATTAACTATGGCTACACCTTC
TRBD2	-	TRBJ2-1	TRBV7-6	CASSSGGSGRYNEQFF	TGTGCCAGCAGCTCGGGGGGAAGCGGGAGGTACAATGAGCAGTTCTTC
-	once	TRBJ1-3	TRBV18	CASSPGPTSSGNTIYF	TGTGCCAGCTCACCGGGTCCGACATCTTCTGGAAACACCATATATTTT
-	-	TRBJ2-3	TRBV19	CASSTVVTDTQYF	TGTGCCAGTAGTACGGTCGTCACAGATACGCAGTATTTT
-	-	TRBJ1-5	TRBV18	CASSPAGNQPQHF	TGTGCCAGCTCACCAGCGGGTAATCAGCCCCAGCATTTT
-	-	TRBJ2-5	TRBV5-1	CASRAAGQETQYF	TGCGCCAGCAGAGCGGCGGGGCAAGAGACCCAGTACTTC
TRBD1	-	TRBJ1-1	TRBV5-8	CASSPDRGGYGGTEAFF	TGTGCCAGCAGCCCGGACAGGGGCGGCTATGGGGGCACTGAAGCTTTCTTT
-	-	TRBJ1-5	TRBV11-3	CASSLGGYSNQPQHF	TGTGCCAGCAGCTTAGGCGGTTATAGCAATCAGCCCCAGCATTTT
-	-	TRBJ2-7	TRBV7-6	CASSNLAYEQYF	TGTGCCAGCAGCAACCTAGCCTACGAGCAGTACTTC
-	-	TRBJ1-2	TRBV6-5	CASSYSSSGRGYTF	TGTGCCAGCAGTTACTCGAGTAGCGGGAGAGGCTACACCTTC
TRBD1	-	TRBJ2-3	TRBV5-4	CASSLGGDRPPDTQYF	TGTGCCAGCAGCTTGGGGGGGGACAGGCCCCCAGATACGCAGTATTTT
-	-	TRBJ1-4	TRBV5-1	CASSFSSTADYEKLFF	TGCGCCAGCAGCTTTTCTTCGACAGCAGATTATGAAAAACTGTTTTTT
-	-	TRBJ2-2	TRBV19	CASTPAGSNTGELFF	TGTGCCAGTACTCCAGCAGGTTCGAACACCGGGGAGCTGTTTTTT
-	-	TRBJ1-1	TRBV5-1	CASSLDFRGAEAFF	TGCGCCAGCAGCTTGGATTTCAGGGGCGCTGAAGCTTTCTTT
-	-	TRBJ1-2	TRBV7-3	CASSFSGGNGYTF	TGTGCCAGCAGCTTTAGTGGAGGGAACGGCTACACCTTC
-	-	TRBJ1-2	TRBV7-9	CASSLVAGSNYGYTF	TGTGCCAGCAGCTTAGTGGCAGGGTCTAACTATGGCTACACCTTC
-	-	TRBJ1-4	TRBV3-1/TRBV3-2	CASSQGTGQEKLFF	TGTGCCAGCAGCCAAGGAACAGGGCAGGAAAAACTGTTTTTT
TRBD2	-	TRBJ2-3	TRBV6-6	CASSHPGLAGDPRTDTQYF	TGTGCCAGCAGTCACCCGGGACTAGCGGGGGACCCGCGCACAGATACGCAGTATTTT
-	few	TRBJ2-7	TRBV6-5	CASSYSLENTYEQYF	TGTGCCAGCAGTTACTCACTAGAGAATACCTACGAGCAGTACTTC
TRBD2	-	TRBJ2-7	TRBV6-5	CASRERELLNEQYF	TGTGCCAGCAGGGAGCGGGAGCTTCTGAACGAGCAGTACTTC
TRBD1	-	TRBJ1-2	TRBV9	CASTRDRANYGYTF	TGTGCCAGTACACGTGACAGGGCTAACTATGGCTACACCTTC
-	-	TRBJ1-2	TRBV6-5	CASSSDSRSFYGYTF	TGTGCCAGCAGTTCGGACAGCCGGAGCTTCTATGGCTACACCTTC
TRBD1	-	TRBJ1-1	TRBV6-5	CASMTPPRQGSGAFF	TGTGCCAGCATGACGCCTCCTCGACAGGGGAGTGGGGCTTTCTTT
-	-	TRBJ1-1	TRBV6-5	CASGKDILNTEAFF	TGTGCCAGCGGGAAGGACATTCTGAACACTGAAGCTTTCTTT
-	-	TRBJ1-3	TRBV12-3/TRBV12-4	CASSLTGGNTIYF	TGTGCCAGCAGTTTGACAGGAGGAAACACCATATATTTT
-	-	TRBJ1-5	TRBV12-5	CASGFHNQPQHF	TGTGCTAGTGGTTTTCATAATCAGCCCCAGCATTTT
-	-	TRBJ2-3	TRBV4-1	CASSQGGGDTQYF	TGCGCCAGCAGCCAAGGTGGAGGAGATACGCAGTATTTT
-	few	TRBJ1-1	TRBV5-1	CASSTGMNTEAFF	TGCGCCAGCAGCACAGGCATGAACACTGAAGCTTTCTTT
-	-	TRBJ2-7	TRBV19	CASSMRAGDHEQYF	TGTGCCAGTAGTATGAGGGCAGGGGACCACGAGCAGTACTTC
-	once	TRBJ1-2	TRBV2	CASSGLGDYRYTF	TGTGCCAGCAGTGGGCTCGGTGACTATCGCTACACCTTC
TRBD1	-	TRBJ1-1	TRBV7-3	CASRPGQGRTEAFF	TGTGCCAGCAGGCCAGGACAGGGGAGGACTGAAGCTTTCTTT
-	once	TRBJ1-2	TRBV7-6	CASSIRPWADYGYTF	TGTGCCAGCAGCATCCGGCCATGGGCAGACTATGGCTACACCTTC
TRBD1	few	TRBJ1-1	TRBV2	CATKRGPHTEAFF	TGTGCCACCAAGAGGGGGCCCCACACTGAAGCTTTCTTT
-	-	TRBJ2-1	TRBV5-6	CASSLGLNEQFF	TGTGCCAGCAGCTTGGGGCTCAATGAGCAGTTCTTC
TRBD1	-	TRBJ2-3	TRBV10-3	CAISQDRPTDTQYF	TGTGCCATCAGCCAGGACAGGCCCACAGATACGCAGTATTTT
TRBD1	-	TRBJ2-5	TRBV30	CAWSVKGAETQYF	TGTGCCTGGAGTGTAAAGGGGGCTGAGACCCAGTACTTC
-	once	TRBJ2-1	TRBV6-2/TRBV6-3	CASSPVGAVSSYNEQFF	TGTGCCAGCAGTCCGGTGGGGGCAGTCTCTTCCTACAATGAGCAGTTCTTC
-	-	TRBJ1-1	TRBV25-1	CASSDRRAEAFF	TGTGCCAGCAGTGACCGCAGGGCCGAAGCTTTCTTT
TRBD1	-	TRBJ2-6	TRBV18	CASSPGTGRAPFGANVLTF	TGTGCCAGCTCACCAGGGACAGGGAGGGCCCCCTTTGGGGCCAACGTCCTGACTTTC
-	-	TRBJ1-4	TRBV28	CASTPWGGNEKLFF	TGTGCCAGCACTCCTTGGGGGGGGAATGAAAAACTGTTTTTT
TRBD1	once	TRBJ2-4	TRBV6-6	CASSSQGAAAKNIQYF	TGTGCCAGCAGTTCACAGGGGGCGGCGGCCAAAAACATTCAGTACTTC
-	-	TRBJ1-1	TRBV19	CASSIGVGGDTEAFF	TGTGCCAGTAGTATAGGGGTCGGAGGGGACACTGAAGCTTTCTTT
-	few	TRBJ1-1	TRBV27	CASRLLAGTEAFF	TGTGCCAGCAGGCTACTGGCAGGTACTGAAGCTTTCTTT
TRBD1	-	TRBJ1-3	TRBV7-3	CASSLAGGGNTIYF	TGTGCCAGCAGCTTGGCAGGGGGCGGAAACACCATATATTTT
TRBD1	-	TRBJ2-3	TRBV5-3	CARSTRTGEGRTDTQYF	TGTGCCAGAAGCACTAGGACAGGGGAAGGCCGCACAGATACGCAGTATTTT
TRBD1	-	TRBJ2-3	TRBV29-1	CSGRQGTSTDTQYF	TGCAGCGGGAGACAGGGGACAAGCACAGATACGCAGTATTTT
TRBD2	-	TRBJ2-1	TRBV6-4	CASSDSRLAGNNEQFF	TGTGCCAGCAGTGACTCCCGACTAGCGGGGAACAATGAGCAGTTCTTC